This T cell receptor (beta chain) came from a study of T cell responses to AZD1222 COVID-19 vaccine. Study conclusions and caveats: Clonal diversity may have been underestimated, and the donors were mostly white British, with more females than males. Regions 160-218 and 743-854 held dominance among vaccine-associated CD4 TCRs, which spanned spike. Just a handful of people given AZD1222 tested seropositive at baseline.

Generated by immunoSEQ multiplex PCR, the TCRdb table keeps only in-frame clones and is missing some. The table lists around 100,000 clones, roughly 89% of them singletons. As for this clone: Its antigen is unknown.

This specimen consisted of peripheral blood, obtained on day 0 of AZD1222 vaccination. The clonotype originates from an adult in good health.

CDR3 in DNA: TGTGCCAGCAGTTCCGTCCGGACAGGGGCTAGCAATCAGCCCCAGCATTTT. This encodes CASSSVRTGASNQPQHF. This chain connects TRBV28 to TRBJ1-5, with TRBD1 identical over 9 bases. The CDR3 sequence is 17 residues long. J gave up 0 bases and V 4 bases, and 7 bases lay outside the gene matches. In germline, CDR1 is MDHEN, CDR2 SYDVKM.